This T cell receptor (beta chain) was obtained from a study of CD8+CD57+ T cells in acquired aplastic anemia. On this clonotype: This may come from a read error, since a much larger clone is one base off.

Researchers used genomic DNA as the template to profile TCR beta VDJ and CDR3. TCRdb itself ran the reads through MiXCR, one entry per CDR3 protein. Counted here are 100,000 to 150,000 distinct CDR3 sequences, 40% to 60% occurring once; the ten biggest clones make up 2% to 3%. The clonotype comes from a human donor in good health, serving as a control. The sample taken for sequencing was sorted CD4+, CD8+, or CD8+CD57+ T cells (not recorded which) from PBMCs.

The CDR3 region is CASTIVPGQGNDLVF. The CDR3 DNA follows: TGTGCCAGCACTATTGTCCCGGGACAGGGGAATGACCTGGTTTTT. The rearrangement uses TRBV6-1 and TRBJ1-4; TRBD1 matches 10 bases. The CDR3 spans 15 residues. Germline values: CDR1 MNHNS, CDR2 SASEGT.